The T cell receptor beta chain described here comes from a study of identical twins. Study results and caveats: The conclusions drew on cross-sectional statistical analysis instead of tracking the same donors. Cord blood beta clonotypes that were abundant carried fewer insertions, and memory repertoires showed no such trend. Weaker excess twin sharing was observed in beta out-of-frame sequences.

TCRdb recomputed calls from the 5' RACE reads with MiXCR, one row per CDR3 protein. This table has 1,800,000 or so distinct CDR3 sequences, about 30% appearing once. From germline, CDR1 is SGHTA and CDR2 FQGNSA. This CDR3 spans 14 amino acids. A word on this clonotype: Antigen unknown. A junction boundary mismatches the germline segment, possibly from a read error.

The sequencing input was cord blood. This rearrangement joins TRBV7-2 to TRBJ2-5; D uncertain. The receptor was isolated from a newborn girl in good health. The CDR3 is CASSLNGYQETRYF. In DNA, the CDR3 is TGTGCCAGCAGCTTAAATGGGTACCAAGAGACCCGGTACTTC.